Below, 4 T cell receptor beta chains from the same sample are listed, as sequenced in a study of T cells in severe cutaneous drug reactions. TCR subtype-specific primers in iRepertoire multiplex PCR prepared libraries for bulk and single-cell sequencing. With the multiplex PCR reads reprocessed, TCRdb shows one record per CDR3 protein and no DNA. This repertoire comprises over a thousand distinct CDR3 sequences; its ten largest clones make up around 20%. The donors had carbamazepine-induced Stevens-Johnson syndrome or toxic epidermal necrolysis. Sequencing input: cells from a skin blister. Source of these receptors: a human donor with Stevens-Johnson syndrome, a severe cutaneous drug reaction.

Its frequency marks this clonotype as large (0.1 to 1%). The rearrangement uses TRBV27 and TRBJ2-7; without DNA, the TCRdb call of TRBD2 cannot be checked. The CDR3 is made up of 14 amino acids. In germline, CDR1 is MNHEY, CDR2 SMNVEV (reference sequence). CDR3: CASSISLESYEQYF.

Judged by frequency, this clonotype is medium-sized. This chain links TRBV20-1 with TRBJ2-7; TCRdb gives TRBD1 as the D gene, but with no DNA this cannot be confirmed. The CDR3 runs to 14 residues. CDR1 DFQATT and CDR2 SNEGSKA come from the germline V gene (reference sequence). The CDR3 protein is CSASPGTGIYEQYF.

This clonotype is labeled large (0.1 to 1%) based on frequency. V is TRBV6-2 or TRBV6-3 and J is TRBJ2-5; lacking DNA, the TRBD1 call made by TCRdb goes unchecked. This CDR3 spans 16 amino acids. The germline CDR1 and CDR2 sequences are MNHEY and SVGEGT. CDR3 residues: CASSYSRTGAKETQYF.

V gene TRBV11-2 combines with J gene TRBJ2-7; no DNA is available, so the TRBD2 call from TCRdb remains unchecked. Germline values: CDR1 SGHAT, CDR2 FQNNGV. There are 15 residues in the CDR3. The chain's CDR3 is CASSPTSGSFYEQYF.